This T cell receptor (beta chain) is drawn from a study of response to subunit inactivated influenza vaccine (dated by TCRdb to 2017 to 2018). Notes on the research overall: The study used deep quantitative T cell receptor repertoire profiling to track responses to a trivalent subunit inactivated influenza vaccine.

This sample's time point label indicates: 45 to 50 days after influenza vaccine administration. Receptors were amplified or captured by RT-PCR. Sequencing was performed on an Illumina HiSeq 2500. TCRdb reprocessed the public reads (quality trimming at Q25 with fastp, clone calling with MiXCR) and kept in-frame beta chains. Each record represents a unique CDR3 protein, reported with the most common genes and DNA among its rows. Recorded for this sample are about 480,000 distinct CDR3 sequences; 10% to 15% of them occurred a single time. Around 12% of the sample is in the top ten clones. Taken from the germline V gene, the CDR1 and CDR2 loops are ENHRY and SYGVKD. The germline V end is reduced by 7 bases and the J end by 4 bases; junction bases left unmatched: 11. CDR3 length: 16 amino acids, cysteine to phenylalanine. Only CDR3 DNA is held: 48 bases, read in frame from base 1. General study outcomes and caveats: The authors proposed that each seasonal influenza vaccination may bring in only a limited number of new T cells.

Remarks on this clonotype: It has no known antigen specificity. The sample holds no much larger clone one base away, and base qualities are not on file.

The V and J segments used are TRBV10-3 and TRBJ1-1, and 11 junctional nucleotides match TRBD1. This clonotype originated in a man aged 45 to 65 who received an inactivated influenza vaccine. Donor details come from another sample of the same person, matched by shared clones. The source material was PBMCs from blood, sampled about 40 days after vaccination. This receptor has the CDR3 CAITSQPGQGGTEAFF. The DNA reads as follows: TGTGCCATCACCTCACAACCGGGACAGGGGGGCACTGAAGCTTTCTTT.